This T cell receptor beta chain was captured in a study of T-cell reconstitution after alpha-beta-depleted transplantation in children. General study results and limits: One year post-transplant, T-cell counts and diversity were largely derived from T cells produced anew. After transplant, at about two months, alpha-beta T cells were reportedly derived from several hundred expanded graft clones.

The length of the CDR3 is 14 residues. Germline V gene sequence: CDR1 DFQATT, CDR2 SNEGSKA (reference sequence). V was trimmed by 1 base and J by 7 bases, leaving 15 bases between them. TCRbeta library construction was performed incorporating unique molecular identifiers. TCRdb re-called the PCR reads with MiXCR, one entry per CDR3 protein. This table holds fewer than 500,000 distinct CDR3 sequences, around two fifths found once. Details on this clonotype: Its specificity is not known.

This sequence was found in a girl aged 2 to 9 with aplastic anemia, due to receive a stem cell transplant. The starting material was PBMCs, obtained before TCRalphabeta/CD19-depleted stem cell transplant. The V call is TRBV20-1, the J call TRBJ2-3; D is possibly TRBD2 (5 bases). The chain's CDR3 is CSARVEVTRYTQYF. The DNA of the CDR3 is TGCAGTGCTAGAGTGGAAGTTACTAGGTATACGCAGTATTTT.